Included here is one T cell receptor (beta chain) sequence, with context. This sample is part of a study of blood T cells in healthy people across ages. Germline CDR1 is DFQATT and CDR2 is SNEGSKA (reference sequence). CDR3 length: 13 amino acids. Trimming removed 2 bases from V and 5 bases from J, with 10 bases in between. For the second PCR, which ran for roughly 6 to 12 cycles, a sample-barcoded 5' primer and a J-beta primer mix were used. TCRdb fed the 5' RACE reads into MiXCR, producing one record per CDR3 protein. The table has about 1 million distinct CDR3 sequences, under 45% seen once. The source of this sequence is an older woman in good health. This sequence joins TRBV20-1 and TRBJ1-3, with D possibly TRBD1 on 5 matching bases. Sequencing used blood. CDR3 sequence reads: CSARQGARNTIYF. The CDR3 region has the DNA TGCAGTGCTAGACAGGGCGCTAGAAACACCATATATTTT.